The rows below give T cell receptor beta chains drawn from one sample of a study of T cell repertoires in cytomegalovirus infection. TCRdb redid the calling of the reads with MiXCR, one entry per CDR3 protein. The sample holds about a million distinct CDR3 sequences; around 29% are singletons and the top ten take around 15%. Their antigen targets remain unknown. The sequenced sample was cultured CD8+ T cells from PBMCs, obtained from culture after CMV antigen stimulation. Source of these receptors: a human donor in good health (CMV status not recorded). Some clones in this sample may be carry-over from other donors' samples. CDR3s include the opening cysteine and the closing phenylalanine or tryptophan. D genes are given only for firm matches. The listing skips clone size in some rows; elsewhere it reads once, few, many or a size class.

v_gene	abundance	j_gene	d_gene	CDR3nt	CDR3aa
TRBV12-3/TRBV12-4	few	TRBJ2-1	TRBD2	TGTGCCAGCGGTAGCGGGGACGGGGGTGAGCAGTTCTTC	CASGSGDGGEQFF
TRBV12-3/TRBV12-4	NA	TRBJ1-2	TRBD1	TGTGCCAGCAGGAACAGGGGGTTTTTCTATGGCTACACCTTC	CASRNRGFFYGYTF
TRBV2	NA	TRBJ1-2	NA	TGTGCCAGCACCCTCCTAGGGAGTAACTATGGCTACACCTTC	CASTLLGSNYGYTF
TRBV5-1	NA	TRBJ1-5	NA	TGCGCCAGCAGCTTTACAGGTGATAGCAATCAGCCCCAGCATTTT	CASSFTGDSNQPQHF
TRBV27	NA	TRBJ2-6	NA	TGTGCCAGCAGTTTTACGAGCTTCCCCGGGGACTCTGGGGCCAACGTCCTGACTTTC	CASSFTSFPGDSGANVLTF
TRBV12-5	NA	TRBJ1-1	TRBD1	TGTGCTAGTGGTTTGACGACAGGGGACACTGAAGCTTTCTTT	CASGLTTGDTEAFF
TRBV7-6	many	TRBJ1-1	NA	TGTGCCGTGGGGGTAGCGGGAATCCGCATGAACACTGAAGCTTTCTTT	CAVGVAGIRMNTEAFF
TRBV12-3/TRBV12-4	NA	TRBJ2-1	NA	TGTGCCAGCAGTTTCAACCGGGACATCTTACAGGGTGAGCAGTTCTTC	CASSFNRDILQGEQFF
TRBV6-2/TRBV6-3	few	TRBJ2-3	TRBD2	TGTGCCAGCAGACGCGGACTAGCGGGGGGGGCAGATACGCAGTATTTT	CASRRGLAGGADTQYF
TRBV7-8	few	TRBJ2-4	NA	TGTGCCAGCAGCTTAAGTGGGACACAAAACATTCAGTACTTC	CASSLSGTQNIQYF
TRBV5-1	NA	TRBJ2-7	TRBD2	TGCGCCAGCAGCTTGACCAGCGGGGGGGTATACGAGCAGTACTTC	CASSLTSGGVYEQYF
TRBV11-3	few	TRBJ2-3	TRBD1	TGTGCCAGCAGCGCCGGACAGGGACTCACAGATACGCAGTATTTT	CASSAGQGLTDTQYF
TRBV5-6	once	TRBJ2-4	TRBD1	TGTGCCAGCAGCCACTACCGGGACAGGGTGGCCAAAAACATTCAGTACTTC	CASSHYRDRVAKNIQYF
TRBV27	NA	TRBJ2-7	NA	TGTGCCAGCAGCATCACAGGGCCCCACGAGCAGTACTTC	CASSITGPHEQYF
TRBV7-3	few	TRBJ2-3	TRBD2	TGTGCCAGCAGCTCCGGACTAGCGGGGGGGTTATCAGATACGCAGTATTTT	CASSSGLAGGLSDTQYF
TRBV7-8	NA	TRBJ2-3	NA	TGTGCCAGCAGCTTAGAGTCATTGGTTACGCAGTATTTT	CASSLESLVTQYF